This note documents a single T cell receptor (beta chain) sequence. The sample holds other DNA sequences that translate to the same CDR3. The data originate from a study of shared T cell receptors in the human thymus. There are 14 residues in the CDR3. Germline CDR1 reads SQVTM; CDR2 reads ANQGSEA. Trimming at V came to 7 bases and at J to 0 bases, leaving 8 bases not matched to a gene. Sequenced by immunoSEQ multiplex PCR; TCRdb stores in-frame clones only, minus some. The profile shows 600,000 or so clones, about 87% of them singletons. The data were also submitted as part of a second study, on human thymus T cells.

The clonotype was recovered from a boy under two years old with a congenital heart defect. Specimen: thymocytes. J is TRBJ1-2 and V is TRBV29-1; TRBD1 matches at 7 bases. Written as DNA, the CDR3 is TGCAGCGCCCAGGGGACAGCCTCTAACTATGGCTACACCTTC. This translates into CSAQGTASNYGYTF. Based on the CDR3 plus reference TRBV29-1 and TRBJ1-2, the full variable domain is SAVISQKPSRDICQRGTSLTIQCQVDSQVTMMFWYRQQPGQSLTLIATANQGSEATYESGFVIDKFPISRPNLTFSTLTVSNMSPEDSSIYLCSAQGTASNYGYTFGSGTRLTVV.